This entry lists 20 T cell receptor beta chains sequenced from one sample in a study of cytomegalovirus exposure and HLA in healthy donors. This PCR relied on a set of 60 Vbeta primers and 13 Jbeta primers. Only in-frame clones appear in the TCRdb table, and some are missing; sequencing was by immunoSEQ multiplex PCR. The data hold approximately 220,000 clones, with over 65% observed a single time. Material for sequencing was PBMCs. These receptors all come from a man between 40 and 49 years old in good health and CMV-seronegative.

This clone was recorded only once. At one end the junction does not follow the germline gene, possibly because of a read error. This chain joins TRBV7-9 and TRBJ2-5, with 9 nucleotides matching TRBD2. The germline V gene encodes CDR1 SEHNR and CDR2 FQNEAQ (reference sequence). This CDR3 is built from 17 residues. As DNA, the CDR3 is TGTTCCAGCAGTATCGATGGACTAGCGAGACGGGGAGAGACCCAGTACTTC. Amino acids: CSSSIDGLARRGETQYF.

The rearrangement joins TRBV9 to TRBJ2-3; TRBD2 agrees at 10 bases. The germline V gene has CDR1 SGDLS and CDR2 YYNGEE. With 3 bases clipped from V and 0 bases from J, the junction kept 19 bases outside the gene matches. The CDR3 loop spans 21 amino acids. CDR3 in DNA: TGTGCCAGCAGCGCCCACCACAAACCTCGAGCGGGAGGGACTAGCACAGATACGCAGTATTTT. Translation gives CASSAHHKPRAGGTSTDTQYF.

This clone was seen a handful of times. The V call is TRBV19, the J call TRBJ1-5; possibly TRBD1 for D (6 bases). CDR1 LNHDA and CDR2 SQIVND come from the germline V gene (reference sequence). CDR3 length: 15 residues. V was shortened by 4 bases and J by 7 bases, with 17 bases between the two germline ends. CDR3: CASSTSLTGLQPQHF. The CDR3 region has the DNA TGTGCCAGTAGTACAAGCCTCACAGGGCTCCAGCCCCAGCATTTT.

This chain joins TRBV4-3 and TRBJ2-7, with 8 bases that match TRBD2. The CDR3 has 16 residues. The trim removed 0 bases at V and 2 bases at J, leaving 6 bases unmatched. Germline assignment: CDR1 LGHNA and CDR2 YSLEER. The CDR3 DNA sequence: TGCGCCAGCAGCCAAGATCTGGTCGGGGGGGCCTACGAGCAGTACTTC. Its translation is CASSQDLVGGAYEQYF.

The chain uses TRBV10-3 and TRBJ1-1, with D perhaps matching TRBD1 (5 bases). CDR3 size: 16 residues. V lost 2 bases to trimming and J lost 0 bases, with 13 bases between them. Germline CDR1 and CDR2: ENHRY and SYGVKD. CDR3 region: CAISEGVTGMNTEAFF. Here the CDR3 DNA reads TGTGCCATCAGTGAGGGGGTTACAGGCATGAACACTGAAGCTTTCTTT.

The rearrangement uses TRBV18 and TRBJ2-1, with 13 bases lining up with TRBD2. CDR1 is KGHSH and CDR2 is LQKENI in the germline V gene. Trimming removed 4 bases from V and 8 bases from J; junction bases left unmatched: 5. This CDR3 is built from 15 residues. The CDR3 reads CASSQTSGGLDEQFF. The CDR3 nucleotides are TGTGCCAGCTCACAGACTAGCGGGGGGCTGGATGAGCAGTTCTTC.

The sample holds a few counts of this clone. This chain connects TRBV4-3 to TRBJ1-2; TRBD1 is a possible D gene (5 bases). The CDR3 contains 12 residues. Per germline, CDR1 LGHNA and CDR2 YSLEER. The V gene lost 6 bases and the J gene lost 4 bases, with 9 bases spanning the gap. For the CDR3, the DNA is TGCGCCAGCAGTGGGCAGGGCTATGGCTACACCTTC. It is translated as CASSGQGYGYTF.

The chain combines TRBV5-1 with TRBJ2-3; D call uncertain. Germline V gene data show CDR1 as SGHRS and CDR2 as YFSETQ. The CDR3 is made up of 17 amino acids. The V end was cut by 0 bases, the J end by 2 bases, with 16 bases between. CDR3 bases: TGCGCCAGCAGCTTGGCCATGAGAACTTCCTACACAGATACGCAGTATTTT. It is translated as CASSLAMRTSYTDTQYF.

This chain uses TRBV19 with TRBJ2-7, with 10 bases that match TRBD1. Trimming cost V 6 bases and J 6 bases; bases outside gene matches: 5. CDR1 is LNHDA, CDR2 SQIVND, per germline (reference sequence). The CDR3 consists of 13 residues. CDR3 amino acids: CASSPDRGPEQYF. CDR3 coding DNA: TGTGCCAGTAGCCCAGACAGGGGGCCCGAGCAGTACTTC.

The V gene is TRBV5-4, the J gene TRBJ2-7, with D possibly being TRBD2 (5 bases). Looked up from germline, CDR1 is SGHNT and CDR2 is YYREEE (reference sequence). There are 14 residues in the CDR3. V was trimmed by 2 bases and J by 3 bases, leaving 12 bases between them. CDR3 DNA: TGTGCCAGCAGCTTCTCCGGAGGATACTACGAGCAGTACTTC. It specifies CASSFSGGYYEQYF.

The chain couples TRBV11-3 to TRBJ2-3; 12 bases align to TRBD2. The CDR3 loop spans 16 amino acids. Trimming took 4 bases from V and 6 from J; bases not matched to a gene: 8. The germline V gene encodes CDR1 SGHNT and CDR2 YENEEA. CDR3 nucleotide sequence: TGTGCCAGCAGCTCCAGGACTAGCGGGGTAGGCGATACGCAGTATTTT. It encodes CASSSRTSGVGDTQYF.

On this clone itself: A read error may account for a junction end that differs from germline. The rearrangement joins TRBV7-9 to TRBJ2-7; D remains ambiguous. In germline, CDR1 is SEHNR, CDR2 FQNEAQ (reference sequence). This CDR3 comprises 17 residues. CDR3 DNA sequence: TGTTCCAGCAGCTTAGGTCTGCGACACCCTGGAACCGACGAGCAGTACTTC. Protein product: CSSSLGLRHPGTDEQYF.

The gene calls are TRBV5-6 and TRBJ2-5; D possibly corresponds to TRBD2 (5 bases). Trimming shortened V by 4 bases and J by 1 base, and 20 bases separated the two germline ends. This CDR3 region has 17 residues. In germline, CDR1 is SGHDT, CDR2 YYEEEE. DNA of the CDR3: TGTGCCAGCAGCCCCTCCCTCGGGGAAGTCGGCCAAGAGACCCAGTACTTC. This translates into CASSPSLGEVGQETQYF.

The gene calls are TRBV2 and TRBJ1-6, with a possible D match to TRBD1 (6 bases). V was trimmed by 7 bases and J by 7 bases, leaving 11 bases between them. The CDR3 length is 13 residues. Germline V gene sequence: CDR1 SNHLY, CDR2 FYNNEI. CDR3 sequence reads: CASTQGLNSPLHF. The CDR3 coding sequence is TGTGCCAGCACACAGGGCCTAAATTCACCCCTCCACTTT.

The chain uses TRBV7-3 and TRBJ1-2; D perhaps matches TRBD1 (6 bases). Germline V CDR1 and CDR2: SGHTA, FQGTGA. CDR3 length: 13 residues. Trimming cost V 5 bases and J 1 base, with 8 bases left between them. CDR3 nucleotides: TGTGCCAGCAGCAGGGACAATAACTATGGCTACACCTTC. Translation: CASSRDNNYGYTF.

This chain uses TRBV30 with TRBJ2-5; 8 nucleotides agree with TRBD1. The ends lost 0 bases at V and 7 bases at J; junction bases unmatched: 7. The CDR3 consists of 14 residues. Per germline, CDR1 GTSNPN and CDR2 SVGIG (reference sequence). CDR3 nucleotide sequence: TGTGCCTGGAGTGTCGGACAGGGACTGAGGACCCAGTACTTC. Translating it yields CAWSVGQGLRTQYF.

J is TRBJ2-2 and V is TRBV27; maybe TRBD2 (5 bases). V dropped 8 bases and J dropped 6 bases, with 16 bases sitting between them. CDR1 and CDR2 from the germline V gene are MNHEY and SMNVEV (reference sequence). The CDR3 contains 14 residues. CDR3 bases: TGTGCCAGCCGTCCTTGGGGAGAGTCCGGGGAGCTGTTTTTT. Its translation: CASRPWGESGELFF.

The CDR3, as DNA: TGTGCCAGCAGCCAGAGTAAAGACTTCAACATTCAGTACTTC. Protein: CASSQSKDFNIQYF. The rearrangement uses TRBV14 and TRBJ2-4; D gene uncertain. V was trimmed by 3 bases and J by 7 bases, leaving 13 bases between them. Looked up from germline, CDR1 is SGHDN and CDR2 is FVKESK. This CDR3 contains 14 residues.

This clone turned up a few times. The chain has TRBV5-1 and TRBJ2-7; the match to TRBD2 covers 10 bases. CDR3 length: 18 residues. Germline CDR1 and CDR2: SGHRS and YFSETQ. Losses at the gene ends were 0 bases for V and 7 bases for J; bases not matched to a gene: 16. Written as DNA, the CDR3 is TGCGCCAGCAGCTTGGTGTCGGGTATAACTAGCGGGAAGAGGGAGCAGTACTTC. Its translation is CASSLVSGITSGKREQYF.

The chain is built from TRBV11-3 and TRBJ2-2, with 14 bases lining up with TRBD2. Trimming took 5 bases from V and 5 from J; bases not matched to a gene: 13. The CDR3 length is 19 residues. The germline V gene has CDR1 SGHNT and CDR2 YENEEA. The CDR3 DNA is TGTGCCAGCAGCCCGCGGGGGGGACTAGCGGGAGACGGGACCGGGGAGCTGTTTTTT. It specifies CASSPRGGLAGDGTGELFF. The full variable domain, in which reference TRBV11-3 and TRBJ2-2 provide the parts outside the CDR3, is EAGVVQSPRYKIIEKKQPVAFWCNPISGHNTLYWYLQNLGQGPELLIRYENEEAVDDSQLPKDRFSAERLKGVDSTLKIQPAELGDSAVYLCASSPRGGLAGDGTGELFFGEGSRLTVL.